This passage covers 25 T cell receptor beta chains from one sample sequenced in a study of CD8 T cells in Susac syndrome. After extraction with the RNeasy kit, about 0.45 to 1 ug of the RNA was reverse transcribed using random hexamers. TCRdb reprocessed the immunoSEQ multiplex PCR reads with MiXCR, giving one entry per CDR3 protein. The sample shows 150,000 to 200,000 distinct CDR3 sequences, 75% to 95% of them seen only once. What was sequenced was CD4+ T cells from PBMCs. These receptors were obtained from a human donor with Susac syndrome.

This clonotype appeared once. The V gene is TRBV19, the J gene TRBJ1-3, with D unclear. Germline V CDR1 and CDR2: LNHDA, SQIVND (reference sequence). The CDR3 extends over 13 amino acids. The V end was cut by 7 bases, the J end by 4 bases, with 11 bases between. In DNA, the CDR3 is TGTGCCAGTACAGTGTCGCCCGGAAACACCATATATTTT. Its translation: CASTVSPGNTIYF.

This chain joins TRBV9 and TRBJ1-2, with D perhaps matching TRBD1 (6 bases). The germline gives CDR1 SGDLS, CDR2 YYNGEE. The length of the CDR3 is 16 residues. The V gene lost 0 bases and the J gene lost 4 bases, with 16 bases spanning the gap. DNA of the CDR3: TGTGCCAGCAGCGTAGAAGCGGTCGGCAGGGGCTATGGCTACACCTTC. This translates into CASSVEAVGRGYGYTF.

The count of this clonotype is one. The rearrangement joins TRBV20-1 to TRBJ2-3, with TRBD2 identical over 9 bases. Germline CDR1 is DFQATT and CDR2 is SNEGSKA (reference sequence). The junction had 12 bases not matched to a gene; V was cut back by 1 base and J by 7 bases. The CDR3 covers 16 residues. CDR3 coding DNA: TGCAGTGCTAGAGTAGGAGGGTCTAGCGGGATCCATACGCAGTATTTT. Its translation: CSARVGGSSGIHTQYF.

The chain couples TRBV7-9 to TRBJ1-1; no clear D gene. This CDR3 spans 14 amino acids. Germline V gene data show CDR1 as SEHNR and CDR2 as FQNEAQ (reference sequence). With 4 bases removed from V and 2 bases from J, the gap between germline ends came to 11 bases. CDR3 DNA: TGTGCCAGCAGCTCACCGGGTAGAAACACTGAAGCTTTCTTT. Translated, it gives CASSSPGRNTEAFF.

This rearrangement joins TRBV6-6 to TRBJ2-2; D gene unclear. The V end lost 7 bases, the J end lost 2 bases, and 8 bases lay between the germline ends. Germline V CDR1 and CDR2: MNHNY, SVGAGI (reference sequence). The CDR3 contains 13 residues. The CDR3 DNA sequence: TGTGCCAGCACCCCGACCAACACCGGGGAGCTGTTTTTT. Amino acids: CASTPTNTGELFF.

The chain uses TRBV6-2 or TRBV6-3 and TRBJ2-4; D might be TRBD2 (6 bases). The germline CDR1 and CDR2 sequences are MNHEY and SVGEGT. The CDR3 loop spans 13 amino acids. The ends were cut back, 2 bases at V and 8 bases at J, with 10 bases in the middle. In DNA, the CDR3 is TGTGCCAGCAGTTACAGGGAGCGGGACATTCAGTACTTC. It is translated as CASSYRERDIQYF.

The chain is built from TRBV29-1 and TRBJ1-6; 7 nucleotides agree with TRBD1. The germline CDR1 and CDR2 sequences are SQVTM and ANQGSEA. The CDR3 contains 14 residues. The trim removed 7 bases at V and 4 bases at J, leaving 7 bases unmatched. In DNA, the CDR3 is TGCAGCGACGTCACAGGGGTTTATAATTCACCCCTCCACTTT. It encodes CSDVTGVYNSPLHF.

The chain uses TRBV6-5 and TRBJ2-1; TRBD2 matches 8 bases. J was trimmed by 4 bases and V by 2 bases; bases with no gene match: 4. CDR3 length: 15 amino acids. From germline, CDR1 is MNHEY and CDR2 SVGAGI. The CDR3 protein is CASSYGGRTYNEQFF. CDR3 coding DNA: TGTGCCAGCAGTTACGGCGGGAGGACATACAATGAGCAGTTCTTC.

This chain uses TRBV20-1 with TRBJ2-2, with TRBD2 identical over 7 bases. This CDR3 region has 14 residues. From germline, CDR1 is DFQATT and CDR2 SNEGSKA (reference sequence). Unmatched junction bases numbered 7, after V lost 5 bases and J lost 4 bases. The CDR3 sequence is CSAPSTGGTGELFF. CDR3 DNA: TGCAGTGCTCCCTCCACGGGAGGCACCGGGGAGCTGTTTTTT.

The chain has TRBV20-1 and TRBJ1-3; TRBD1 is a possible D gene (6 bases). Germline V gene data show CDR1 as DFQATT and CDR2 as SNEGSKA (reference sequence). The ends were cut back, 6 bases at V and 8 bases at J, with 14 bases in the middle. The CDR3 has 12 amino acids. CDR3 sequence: CSATSGGHTIYF. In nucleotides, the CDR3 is TGCAGTGCCACGAGTGGGGGGCACACCATATATTTT.

CDR3 residues: CASSLRTTSISGANVLTF. The CDR3 DNA is TGTGCCAGCAGTTTACGCACAACCTCAATTTCTGGGGCCAACGTCCTGACTTTC. The chain joins TRBV12-3 or TRBV12-4 to TRBJ2-6, with D hard to call. There are 18 residues in the CDR3. The V and J ends lost 2 bases and 1 base respectively, with 15 bases between them.

This chain's CDR3 is CASSRINRVGSGNTIYF. DNA for the CDR3: TGTGCCAGCAGCCGAATAAACAGGGTCGGGTCTGGAAACACCATATATTTT. V usage is TRBV3-1 and J usage is TRBJ1-3; a possible D gene is TRBD1 (6 bases). Trimming removed 4 bases from V and 1 base from J, with 17 bases in between. Germline lookup yields CDR1 LGHDT and CDR2 YNNKEL (reference sequence). This CDR3 has 17 amino acids.

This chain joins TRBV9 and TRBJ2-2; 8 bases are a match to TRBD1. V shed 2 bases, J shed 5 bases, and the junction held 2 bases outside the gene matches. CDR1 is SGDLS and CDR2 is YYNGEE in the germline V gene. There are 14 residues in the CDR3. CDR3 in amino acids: CASSVRQGTGELFF. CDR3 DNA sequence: TGTGCCAGCAGCGTGAGACAGGGGACCGGGGAGCTGTTTTTT. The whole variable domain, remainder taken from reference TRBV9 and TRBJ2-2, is DSGVTQTPKHLITATGQRVTLRCSPRSGDLSVYWYQQSLDQGLQFLIQYYNGEERAKGNILERFSAQQFPDLHSELNLSSLELGDSALYFCASSVRQGTGELFFGEGSRLTVL.

The CDR3 protein is CASSPPTGMNTEAFF. For the CDR3, the DNA is TGTGCCAGCTCACCACCGACAGGGATGAACACTGAAGCTTTCTTT. The chain carries TRBV18 and TRBJ1-1, with 7 positions matching TRBD1. The CDR3 runs to 15 residues. Per germline, CDR1 KGHSH and CDR2 LQKENI. Trimming at V came to 0 bases and at J to 0 bases, leaving 1 base not matched to a gene.

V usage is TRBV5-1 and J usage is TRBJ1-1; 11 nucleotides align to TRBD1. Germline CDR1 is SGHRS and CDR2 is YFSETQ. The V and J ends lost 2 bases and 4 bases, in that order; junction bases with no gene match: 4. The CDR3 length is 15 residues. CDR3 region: CASSLRTGGPTEAFF. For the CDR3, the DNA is TGCGCCAGCAGCTTAAGGACAGGGGGCCCCACTGAAGCTTTCTTT.

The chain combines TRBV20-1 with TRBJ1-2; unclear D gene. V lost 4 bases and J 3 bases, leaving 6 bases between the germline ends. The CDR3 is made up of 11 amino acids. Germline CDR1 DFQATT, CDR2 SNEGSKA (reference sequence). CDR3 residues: CSAILDYGYTF. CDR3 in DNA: TGCAGTGCTATACTAGACTATGGCTACACCTTC.

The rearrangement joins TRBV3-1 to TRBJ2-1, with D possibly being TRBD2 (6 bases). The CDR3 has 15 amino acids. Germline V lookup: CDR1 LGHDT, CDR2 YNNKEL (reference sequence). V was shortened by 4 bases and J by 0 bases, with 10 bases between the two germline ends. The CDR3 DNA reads TGTGCCAGCAGCCCTACGACTAGCTCCTACAATGAGCAGTTCTTC. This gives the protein CASSPTTSSYNEQFF.

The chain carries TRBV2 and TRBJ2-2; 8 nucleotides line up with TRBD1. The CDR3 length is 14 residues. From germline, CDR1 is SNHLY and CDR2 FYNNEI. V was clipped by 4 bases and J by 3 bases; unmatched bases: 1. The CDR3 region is CASSGQGHTGELFF. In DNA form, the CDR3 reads TGTGCCAGCAGTGGACAGGGGCACACCGGGGAGCTGTTTTTT.

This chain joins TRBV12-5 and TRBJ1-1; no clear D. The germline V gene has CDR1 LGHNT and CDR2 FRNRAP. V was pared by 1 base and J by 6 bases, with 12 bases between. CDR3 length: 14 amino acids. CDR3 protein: CASGLDLGRSEAFF. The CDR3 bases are TGTGCTAGTGGTTTGGACCTCGGTCGCTCTGAAGCTTTCTTT.

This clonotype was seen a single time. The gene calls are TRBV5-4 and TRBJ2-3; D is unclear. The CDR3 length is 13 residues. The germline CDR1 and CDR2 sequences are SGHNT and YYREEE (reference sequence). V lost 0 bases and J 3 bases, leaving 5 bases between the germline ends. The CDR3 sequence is CASSLVGTDTQYF. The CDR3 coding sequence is TGTGCCAGCAGCTTGGTAGGAACAGATACGCAGTATTTT.

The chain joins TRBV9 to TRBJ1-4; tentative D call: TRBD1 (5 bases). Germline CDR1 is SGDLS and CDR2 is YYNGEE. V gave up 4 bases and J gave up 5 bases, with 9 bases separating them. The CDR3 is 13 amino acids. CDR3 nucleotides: TGTGCCAGCAGCAAGGGGCAGAATGAAAAACTGTTTTTT. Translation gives CASSKGQNEKLFF.

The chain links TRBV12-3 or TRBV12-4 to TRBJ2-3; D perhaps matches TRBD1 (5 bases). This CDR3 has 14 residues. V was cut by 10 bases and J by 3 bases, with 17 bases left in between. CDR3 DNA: TGTGCCATCCGAGAAGGGGCCCGTACAGATACGCAGTATTTT. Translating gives CAIREGARTDTQYF.

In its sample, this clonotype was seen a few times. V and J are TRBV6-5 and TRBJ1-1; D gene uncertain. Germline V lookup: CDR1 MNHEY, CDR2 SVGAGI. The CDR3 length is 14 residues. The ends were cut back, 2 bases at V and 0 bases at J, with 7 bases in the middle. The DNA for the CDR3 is TGTGCCAGCAGTTACAGCAGCTTGAACACTGAAGCTTTCTTT. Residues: CASSYSSLNTEAFF.

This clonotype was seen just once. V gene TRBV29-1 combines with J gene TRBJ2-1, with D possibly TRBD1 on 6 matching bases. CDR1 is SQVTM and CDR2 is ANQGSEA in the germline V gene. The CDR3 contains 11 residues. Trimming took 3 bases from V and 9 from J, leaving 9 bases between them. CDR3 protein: CSVDRGSEQFF. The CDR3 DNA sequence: TGCAGCGTTGACAGGGGAAGTGAGCAGTTCTTC.

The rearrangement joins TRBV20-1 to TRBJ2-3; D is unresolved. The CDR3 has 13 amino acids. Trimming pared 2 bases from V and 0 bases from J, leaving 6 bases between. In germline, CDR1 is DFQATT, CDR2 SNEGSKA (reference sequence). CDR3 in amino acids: CSARLDSTDTQYF. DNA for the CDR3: TGCAGTGCTAGATTAGACAGCACAGATACGCAGTATTTT.